Presented here are 22 T cell receptor beta chains from one specimen sequenced in a study of T cell responses to AZD1222 COVID-19 vaccine. Measured with immunoSEQ multiplex PCR; TCRdb has only the in-frame clones, and not every one. The sample includes 190,000 or so clones, approximately 90% of them seen just once. The sequenced sample was peripheral blood, obtained 28 days after the second AZD1222 dose. These receptors were obtained from an adult who received the AZD1222 COVID-19 vaccine.

CDR3 nucleotides: TGTGCCAGTAGTATGGAGACAGGGCCCTACGAGCAGTACTTC. Residues: CASSMETGPYEQYF. This sequence joins TRBV19 and TRBJ2-7, with 7 bases that match TRBD1. The V segment lost 3 bases and the J segment 2 bases; nucleotides outside the gene matches: 4. The CDR3 is made up of 14 amino acids. From germline, CDR1 is LNHDA and CDR2 SQIVND (reference sequence). The variable domain in full, with the rest retrieved from reference TRBV19 and TRBJ2-7, is DGGITQSPKYLFRKEGQNVTLSCEQNLNHDAMYWYRQDPGQGLRLIYYSQIVNDFQKGDIAEGYSVSREKKESFPLTVTSAQKNPTAFYLCASSMETGPYEQYFGPGTRLTVT.

This chain's CDR3 is CASSPGRGAGNTIYF. The CDR3 coding sequence is TGTGCCAGCTCACCAGGAAGGGGTGCTGGAAACACCATATATTTT. The chain has TRBV18 and TRBJ1-3; tentative D call: TRBD1 (5 bases). The CDR3 spans 15 residues. Germline CDR1 is KGHSH and CDR2 is LQKENI. Trimming removed 2 bases at V and 2 bases at J, with 10 bases between. Full variable domain (outside the CDR3, taken from reference TRBV18 and TRBJ1-3): NAGVMQNPRHLVRRRGQEARLRCSPMKGHSHVYWYRQLPEEGLKFMVYLQKENIIDESGMPKERFSAEFPKEGPSILRIQQVVRGDSAAYFCASSPGRGAGNTIYFGEGSWLTVV.

The rearrangement links TRBV19 to TRBJ2-7, with 7 bases matching TRBD1. Per the germline V gene, CDR1 is LNHDA and CDR2 is SQIVND (reference sequence). The CDR3 covers 15 residues. The junction had 12 bases not matched to a gene; V was cut back by 5 bases and J by 5 bases. CDR3 coding DNA: TGTGCCAGTAGTCCTTCTGAGACAGGGCGGAACGAGCAGTACTTC. Translated: CASSPSETGRNEQYF. The full variable domain, rest sourced from reference TRBV19 and TRBJ2-7, is DGGITQSPKYLFRKEGQNVTLSCEQNLNHDAMYWYRQDPGQGLRLIYYSQIVNDFQKGDIAEGYSVSREKKESFPLTVTSAQKNPTAFYLCASSPSETGRNEQYFGPGTRLTVT.

The V call is TRBV7-3, the J call TRBJ1-1; 7 bases map to TRBD1. V trimming: 5 bases; J trimming: 7 bases; junction bases outside the gene matches: 7. The CDR3 runs 13 residues. CDR1 and CDR2 from the germline V gene are SGHTA and FQGTGA. CDR3 protein: CASSRNRDSEAFF. CDR3 DNA: TGTGCCAGCAGCAGAAACCGGGACAGTGAAGCTTTCTTT.

The rearrangement links TRBV19 to TRBJ2-4; TRBD1 matches 7 bases. Germline-derived CDR1 and CDR2 are LNHDA and SQIVND (reference sequence). This CDR3 is 15 amino acids long. J gave up 0 bases and V 5 bases, and 4 bases lay outside the gene matches. The CDR3 coding sequence is TGTGCCAGTAGTCCCGGGACAGTAGCCAAAAACATTCAGTACTTC. It translates to CASSPGTVAKNIQYF.

V usage is TRBV6-6 and J usage is TRBJ2-1; TRBD1 matches 12 bases. The CDR3 is made up of 18 amino acids. V shed 5 bases, J shed 7 bases, and the junction held 15 bases outside the gene matches. CDR1 and CDR2 from the germline V gene are MNHNY and SVGAGI (reference sequence). Written as DNA, the CDR3 is TGTGCCAGCAGTCTCCGGGGGACAGGGGGCGGTACACAGAATGAGCAGTTCTTC. Translating gives CASSLRGTGGGTQNEQFF.

The chain recombines TRBV28 with TRBJ2-1; TRBD2 agrees at 7 bases. Germline lookup yields CDR1 MDHEN and CDR2 SYDVKM. With V trimmed by 3 bases and J by 8 bases, 7 bases remained unmatched. The CDR3 consists of 14 residues. This chain's CDR3 is CASSFGGSIYEQFF. In DNA form, the CDR3 reads TGTGCCAGCAGTTTTGGCGGGAGTATCTATGAGCAGTTCTTC.

The J gene is TRBJ1-5, the V gene TRBV24-1; unclear D gene. CDR1 KGHDR and CDR2 SFDVKD come from the germline V gene. V lost 4 bases and J 3 bases, leaving 6 bases between the germline ends. The CDR3 consists of 13 residues. As DNA, the CDR3 is TGTGCCACCAGTGAGGGGAACAATCAGCCCCAGCATTTT. This codes for CATSEGNNQPQHF.

The chain is built from TRBV28 and TRBJ2-1, with 11 bases matching TRBD2. The CDR3 runs to 14 residues. Germline-derived CDR1 and CDR2 are MDHEN and SYDVKM. J lost 5 bases, V lost 5 bases, and 2 bases had no gene match. The CDR3 DNA follows: TGTGCCAGCAGTCGACTAGCGGGGAACAATGAGCAGTTCTTC. Its translation is CASSRLAGNNEQFF. Combining the CDR3 with reference TRBV28 and TRBJ2-1 gives the whole variable domain DVKVTQSSRYLVKRTGEKVFLECVQDMDHENMFWYRQDPGLGLRLIYFSYDVKMKEKGDIPEGYSVSREKKERFSLILESASTNQTSMYLCASSRLAGNNEQFFGPGTRLTVL.

CDR3 bases: TGTGCCAGCAGCACCGGGGCCGAGCAGTACTTC. Its protein is CASSTGAEQYF. V and J are TRBV6-5 and TRBJ2-7; D possibly matches TRBD1 or TRBD2 (5 bases each). Germline values: CDR1 MNHEY, CDR2 SVGAGI. This CDR3 spans 11 amino acids. Trimming left V 6 bases short and J 6 bases short, with 9 bases between.

The rearrangement joins TRBV6-1 to TRBJ2-7, with D possibly TRBD1 on 5 matching bases. Trimming removed 2 bases from V and 3 bases from J, with 14 bases in between. The CDR3 runs 15 residues. Germline lookup yields CDR1 MNHNS and CDR2 SASEGT. The CDR3 sequence: CASSEQGPTNYEQYF. The CDR3 region has the DNA TGTGCCAGCAGTGAACAGGGTCCAACAAACTACGAGCAGTACTTC.

There are a few counts of this clone. The sample holds other DNA sequences that translate to the same CDR3. The V gene is TRBV6-2 or TRBV6-3, the J gene TRBJ1-1; D is ambiguous. Looked up from germline, CDR1 is MNHEY and CDR2 is SVGEGT. CDR3 size: 12 residues. Trimming pared 2 bases from V and 6 bases from J, leaving 7 bases between. The DNA for the CDR3 is TGTGCCAGCAGTTACGCTGGGGCTGAAGCTTTCTTT. Translating it yields CASSYAGAEAFF.

To note about this clone: An end of the junction differs from the germline gene, which may be a read error. This chain joins TRBV7-7 and TRBJ2-1; D may match TRBD1 or TRBD2 (6 bases each). This CDR3 has 13 residues. Germline CDR1 and CDR2: SSHAT and FNYEAQ (reference sequence). The CDR3 nucleotides are TGTGCTAGCAGCTTCGAGGGGGGCAATGAGCAGTTCTTC. This sequence encodes CASSFEGGNEQFF.

V is TRBV7-2 and J is TRBJ2-5; TRBD2 matches 12 bases. This CDR3 comprises 16 residues. Losses at the gene ends were 5 bases for V and 5 bases for J; bases not matched to a gene: 9. The germline CDR1 and CDR2 sequences are SGHTA and FQGNSA. This CDR3 is CASSLGGTSGSETQYF. The CDR3 bases are TGTGCCAGCAGCCTAGGGGGGACTAGCGGGTCTGAGACCCAGTACTTC.

J is TRBJ1-4 and V is TRBV5-5, with D possibly matching TRBD1 (5 bases). The ends were cut back, 4 bases at V and 8 bases at J, with 18 bases in the middle. The CDR3 is 15 amino acids. Germline CDR1 is SGHKS and CDR2 is YYEKEE (reference sequence). CDR3 amino acids: CASSHRWGLSEKLFF. The DNA of the CDR3 is TGTGCCAGCAGCCACAGGTGGGGTTTGAGCGAAAAACTGTTTTTT.

The chain carries TRBV30 and TRBJ2-2; D is perhaps TRBD1 or TRBD2 (6 bases each). Germline V gene lookup returns CDR1 GTSNPN and CDR2 SVGIG (reference sequence). The CDR3 is made up of 16 amino acids. Trimming left V 7 bases short and J 3 bases short, with 21 bases between. CDR3 nucleotide sequence: TGTGCCTTCCCCCCCTTGGGGGGCTTTGACACCGGGGAGCTGTTTTTT. Protein sequence: CAFPPLGGFDTGELFF.

This clone was picked up a small number of times. The chain employs TRBV27 and TRBJ2-3, with 9 bases identical to TRBD2. The CDR3 has 13 residues. Germline-derived CDR1 and CDR2 are MNHEY and SMNVEV (reference sequence). After removal of 8 bases from V and 4 bases from J, the junction contained 4 bases not matched to a gene. The CDR3 region has the DNA TGTGCCAGCGTTAGCGGGAGCGCAGATACGCAGTATTTT. This gives the protein CASVSGSADTQYF.

This chain's CDR3 is CASSSRGDEQFF. In DNA form, the CDR3 reads TGTGCCAGCAGCTCACGGGGAGATGAGCAGTTCTTC. The genes are TRBV7-2 and TRBJ2-1, with D perhaps matching TRBD2 (5 bases). Germline loops: CDR1 SGHTA, CDR2 FQGNSA. V lost 4 bases to trimming and J lost 8 bases, with 9 bases between them. This CDR3 region has 12 residues.

The rearrangement joins TRBV11-2 to TRBJ2-4, with 7 bases fitting TRBD1. The CDR3 sequence is 12 residues long. The germline V gene has CDR1 SGHAT and CDR2 FQNNGV. The trim removed 4 bases at V and 8 bases at J, leaving 2 bases unmatched. The CDR3, as DNA: TGTGCCAGCAGCTACCAGGGGGACATTCAGTACTTC. The encoded protein is CASSYQGDIQYF.

In its sample, this clone was seen a few times. The chain has TRBV10-3 and TRBJ2-4; the match to TRBD2 covers 7 bases. CDR3 length: 14 residues. Germline CDR1 reads ENHRY; CDR2 reads SYGVKD. Trimming cost V 8 bases and J 4 bases; bases outside gene matches: 8. The CDR3 is CAIGTGGAKNIQYF. The CDR3, as DNA: TGTGCCATCGGGACGGGGGGTGCAAAAAACATTCAGTACTTC.

This clone was counted once. The rearrangement joins TRBV6-2 or TRBV6-3 to TRBJ1-5; 7 bases are a match to TRBD1. The ends lost 6 bases at V and 5 bases at J; junction bases unmatched: 7. This CDR3 contains 14 residues. Germline lookup yields CDR1 MNHEY and CDR2 SVGEGT. CDR3 nucleotides: TGTGCCAGCAGCCCGACAGGGCCCTATCAGCCCCAGCATTTT. Translating gives CASSPTGPYQPQHF.

The chain employs TRBV25-1 and TRBJ2-3, with TRBD1 as a possible D gene (7 bases). The CDR3 sequence is 15 residues long. Trimming cost V 1 base and J 6 bases, with 14 bases left between them. Germline-derived CDR1 and CDR2 are MGHDK and SYGVNS. CDR3 loop: CASSEFRAGGDTQYF. The CDR3 DNA follows: TGTGCCAGCAGTGAATTCAGGGCAGGGGGGGATACGCAGTATTTT.